Shown below are 9 T cell receptor beta chains from a single sample sequenced in a study of blood T cell repertoires in COVID-19. Profiled with immunoSEQ multiplex PCR; TCRdb holds only in-frame clones, not every one. The sample lists approximately 290,000 clones; about 91% were seen once. Material for sequencing was peripheral blood. The receptors were gathered from a woman aged 55-70 years with acute or convalescent COVID-19.

This clone was detected a few times. V gene TRBV27 combines with J gene TRBJ1-2; D not resolved. CDR3 length: 13 residues. V was cut by 4 bases and J by 1 base, with 7 bases left in between. Germline V gives CDR1 MNHEY, CDR2 SMNVEV (reference sequence). CDR3 sequence reads: CASSWRFNYGYTF. CDR3 coding DNA: TGTGCCAGCAGTTGGAGATTTAACTATGGCTACACCTTC.

The V call is TRBV6-5, the J call TRBJ2-2, with no clear D. Germline V gene lookup returns CDR1 MNHEY and CDR2 SVGAGI. The CDR3 loop spans 13 amino acids. Between the trimmed V and J ends, which lost 6 bases and 6 bases, there was a span of 11 bases. The CDR3 region has the DNA TGTGCCAGCAGCCCACTGGTGGCCGGGGAGCTGTTTTTT. As protein: CASSPLVAGELFF.

This clone was found once. This chain links TRBV7-8 with TRBJ2-1; 8 nucleotides align to TRBD2. Germline CDR1 is SGHVS and CDR2 is FQNEAQ. The V and J ends lost 6 bases and 0 bases, in that order; junction bases with no gene match: 4. There are 15 residues in the CDR3. The CDR3 spells CASRPLAVSYNEQFF. The CDR3 DNA follows: TGTGCCAGCAGACCACTAGCGGTCTCCTACAATGAGCAGTTCTTC.

The V call is TRBV2, the J call TRBJ1-3, with D uncertain. Germline CDR1 SNHLY, CDR2 FYNNEI. The CDR3 runs 15 residues. Trimming shortened V by 3 bases and J by 0 bases, and 9 bases separated the two germline ends. The CDR3 reads CASSEFLASGNTIYF. In DNA form, the CDR3 reads TGTGCCAGCAGTGAGTTTTTAGCCTCTGGAAACACCATATATTTT. Full variable domain (rest looked up from reference TRBV2 and TRBJ1-3): EPEVTQTPSHQVTQMGQEVILRCVPISNHLYFYWYRQILGQKVEFLVSFYNNEISEKSEIFDDQFSVERPDGSNFTLKIRSTKLEDSAMYFCASSEFLASGNTIYFGEGSWLTVV.

This clone came up once. This sequence joins TRBV7-8 and TRBJ2-5; TRBD2 matches 10 bases. This CDR3 is 17 amino acids long. Germline V CDR1 and CDR2: SGHVS, FQNEAQ. Unmatched junction bases numbered 10, after V lost 5 bases and J lost 1 base. CDR3 sequence reads: CASSLGSSGSVQETQYF. Here the CDR3 DNA reads TGTGCCAGCAGCCTAGGGTCTAGCGGGAGCGTCCAAGAGACCCAGTACTTC. The complete variable domain, with remaining parts taken from reference TRBV7-8 and TRBJ2-5, reads GAGVSQSPRYKVAKRGQDVALRCDPISGHVSLFWYQQALGQGPEFLTYFQNEAQLDKSGLPSDRFFAERPEGSVSTLKIQRTQQEDSAVYLCASSLGSSGSVQETQYFGPGTRLLVL.

This clone was seen a single time. The chain couples TRBV25-1 to TRBJ2-3, with 7 nucleotides matching TRBD2. Per the germline V gene, CDR1 is MGHDK and CDR2 is SYGVNS. V lost 2 bases and J lost 1; bases outside the gene matches: 9. The CDR3 is made up of 17 amino acids. The CDR3 DNA reads TGTGCCAGCAGTGAAGTCTCTAGCGGTGCGGGCACAGATACGCAGTATTTT. Encoded protein: CASSEVSSGAGTDTQYF.

The CDR3 protein is CASSPDRGLDIQYF. For the CDR3, the DNA is TGTGCCAGCAGCCCGGACCGGGGTCTGGACATTCAGTACTTC. The chain employs TRBV27 and TRBJ2-4; possibly TRBD2 for D (5 bases). The CDR3 sequence is 14 residues long. The ends were cut back, 6 bases at V and 8 bases at J, with 17 bases in the middle. CDR1 is MNHEY, CDR2 SMNVEV, per germline (reference sequence).

This clone occurred a few times. The genes are TRBV3-1 (or the pseudogene TRBV3-2) and TRBJ2-3; D perhaps matches TRBD1 (5 bases). Per the germline V gene, CDR1 is LGHDT and CDR2 is YNNKEL (reference sequence). V was clipped by 1 base and J by 4 bases, with 12 bases between them. The CDR3 spans 15 residues. The CDR3 is CASSQGAGSADTQYF. As DNA, the CDR3 is TGTGCCAGCAGCCAAGGGGCAGGGTCGGCAGATACGCAGTATTTT.

The V and J genes are TRBV27 and TRBJ2-5; 9 positions agree with TRBD2. The CDR3 has 13 residues. V lost 5 bases to trimming and J lost 7 bases; unmatched junction nucleotides: 5. The germline gives CDR1 MNHEY, CDR2 SMNVEV (reference sequence). The DNA for the CDR3 is TGTGCCAGCAGTGGGGGCGGGAGGGGGACCCAGTACTTC. Translating gives CASSGGGRGTQYF.